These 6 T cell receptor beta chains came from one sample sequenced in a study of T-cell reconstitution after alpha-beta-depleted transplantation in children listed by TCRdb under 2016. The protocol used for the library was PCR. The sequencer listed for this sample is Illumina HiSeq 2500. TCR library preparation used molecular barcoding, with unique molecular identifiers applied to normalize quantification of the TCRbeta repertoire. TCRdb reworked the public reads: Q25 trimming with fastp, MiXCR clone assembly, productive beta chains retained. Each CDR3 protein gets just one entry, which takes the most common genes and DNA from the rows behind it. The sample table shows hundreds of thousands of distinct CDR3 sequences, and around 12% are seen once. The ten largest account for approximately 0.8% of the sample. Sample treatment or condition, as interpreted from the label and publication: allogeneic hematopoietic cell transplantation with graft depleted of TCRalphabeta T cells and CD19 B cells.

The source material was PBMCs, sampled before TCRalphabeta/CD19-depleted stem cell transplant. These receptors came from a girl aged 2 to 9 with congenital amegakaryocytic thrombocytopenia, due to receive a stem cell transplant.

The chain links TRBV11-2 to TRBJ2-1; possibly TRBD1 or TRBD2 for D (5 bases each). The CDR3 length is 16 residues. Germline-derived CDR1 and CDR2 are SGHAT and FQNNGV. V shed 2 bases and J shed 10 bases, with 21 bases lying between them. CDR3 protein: CASSLFPGNRLNEQFF. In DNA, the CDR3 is TGTGCCAGCAGCTTATTCCCCGGGAACAGGCTGAACGAGCAGTTCTTC.

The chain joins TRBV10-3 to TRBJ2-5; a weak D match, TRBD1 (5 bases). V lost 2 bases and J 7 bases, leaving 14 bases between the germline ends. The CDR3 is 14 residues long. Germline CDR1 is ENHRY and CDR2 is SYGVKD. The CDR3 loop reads CAISEPVQGVTQYF. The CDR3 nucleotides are TGTGCCATCAGTGAGCCGGTCCAGGGTGTGACCCAGTACTTC.

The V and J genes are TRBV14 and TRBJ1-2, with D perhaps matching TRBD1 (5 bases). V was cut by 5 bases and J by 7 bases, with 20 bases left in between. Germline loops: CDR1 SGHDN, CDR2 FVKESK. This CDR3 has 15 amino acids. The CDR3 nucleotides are TGTGCCAGCAGCGGATACAAGGGGAGAAGTTTTGGCTACACCTTC. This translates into CASSGYKGRSFGYTF. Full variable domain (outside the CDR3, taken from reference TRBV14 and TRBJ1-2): EAGVTQFPSHSVIEKGQTVTLRCDPISGHDNLYWYRRVMGKEIKFLLHFVKESKQDESGMPNNRFLAERTGGTYSTLKVQPAELEDSGVYFCASSGYKGRSFGYTFGSGTRLTVV.

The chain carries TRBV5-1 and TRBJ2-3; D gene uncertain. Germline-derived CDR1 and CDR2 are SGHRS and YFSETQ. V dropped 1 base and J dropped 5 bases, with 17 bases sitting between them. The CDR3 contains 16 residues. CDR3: CASSLYASNMQDTQYF. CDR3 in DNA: TGCGCCAGCAGCTTGTATGCCTCGAACATGCAAGATACGCAGTATTTT.

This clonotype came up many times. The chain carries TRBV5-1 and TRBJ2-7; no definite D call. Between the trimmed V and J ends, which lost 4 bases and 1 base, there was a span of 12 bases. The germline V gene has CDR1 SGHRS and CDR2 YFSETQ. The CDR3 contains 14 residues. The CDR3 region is CASSPGDQSYEQYF. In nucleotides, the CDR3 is TGCGCCAGCAGCCCTGGCGACCAATCCTACGAGCAGTACTTC.

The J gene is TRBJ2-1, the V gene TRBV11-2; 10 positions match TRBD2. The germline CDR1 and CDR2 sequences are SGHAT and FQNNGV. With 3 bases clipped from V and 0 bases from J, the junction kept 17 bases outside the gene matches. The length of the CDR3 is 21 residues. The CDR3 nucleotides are TGTGCCAGCAGCTTCCCCATTGGGAATAGCGGGAGGTCGAGCTCCTACAATGAGCAGTTCTTC. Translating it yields CASSFPIGNSGRSSSYNEQFF.